This TCR beta chain was documented in a study of T cell changes during pregnancy in multiple sclerosis. Germline V gives CDR1 SSHAT, CDR2 FNYEAQ (reference sequence). The V segment lost 1 base and the J segment 0 bases; nucleotides outside the gene matches: 2. The CDR3 covers 15 residues. The method was immunoSEQ multiplex PCR; TCRdb's version includes in-frame clones alone and lacks a portion of them. The profile covers around 30,000 clones, with 80% to 90% appearing a single time and 3.5% taken by the ten largest. Sample: CD8+ T cells from peripheral blood mononuclear cells, taken in the third trimester of pregnancy. The TCR was taken from a female donor with multiple sclerosis, enrolled in a pregnancy study. V and J are TRBV7-7 and TRBJ2-7, with 8 bases matching TRBD1. The CDR3 region has the DNA TGTGCCAGCAGCTTAGGACAGGGGAGCTCCTACGAGCAGTACTTC. It specifies CASSLGQGSSYEQYF.